The rows below give T cell receptor beta chains drawn from one sample of a study of T cell responses to AZD1222 COVID-19 vaccine. The repertoire was sequenced with immunoSEQ multiplex PCR; TCRdb's copy has only in-frame clones and lacks some. Seen here are approximately 68,000 clones, around nine tenths observed once, and the top ten hold roughly 4.9%. The specimen comprised peripheral blood, sampled 28 days after the second dose of the MenACWY control vaccine. The receptor source for this set is an adult who received the MenACWY meningococcal vaccine as a control. Both conserved end residues are part of each CDR3. The D gene is left open where the match is weak. Clone size is not always given. Where it is, it says once, few, many or a class for expanded clones.

>-|TRBV6-5|TRBJ1-3|TRBD1
TGTGCCAGCAGTCGGACAGGGCCTGGAAACACCATATATTTT
CASSRTGPGNTIYF
>-|TRBV10-3|TRBJ2-7|-
TGTGCCATCGCTGGGGGGGCTAGCGGCACCTACGAGCAGTACTTC
CAIAGGASGTYEQYF
>-|TRBV28|TRBJ2-7|-
TGTGCCAGCAGTTTGGTGGGCAGCTACGAGCAGTACTTC
CASSLVGSYEQYF
>-|TRBV7-6|TRBJ2-7|TRBD1
TGTGCCAGCAGCTCCTCCGGGACAGGGGGATACGAGCAGTACTTC
CASSSSGTGGYEQYF
>-|TRBV2|TRBJ1-4|TRBD1
TGTGCCAGCAGGGGGATAGGGGGCAAATTTGAAAAACTGTTTTTT
CASRGIGGKFEKLFF
>-|TRBV5-4|TRBJ2-2|-
TGTGCCAGCAGCCCGCGGGCAGCGAACACCGGGGAGCTGTTTTTT
CASSPRAANTGELFF
>-|TRBV4-2|TRBJ1-6|-
TGTGCCAGCAGCGTCGTGGCCGAAGCTAATAATTCACCCCTCCACTTT
CASSVVAEANNSPLHF
>-|TRBV29-1|TRBJ1-1|-
TGCAGCGTGCTTCTGAACACTGAAGCTTTCTTT
CSVLLNTEAFF
>once|TRBV5-1|TRBJ1-2|-
TGCGCCAGCAGCTTGGACGGCTCAGGCTATGGCTACACCTTC
CASSLDGSGYGYTF
>-|TRBV9|TRBJ1-6|-
TGTGCCAGCAGCGCACGACAGAGCTCCTATAATTCACCCCTCCACTTT
CASSARQSSYNSPLHF
>-|TRBV2|TRBJ1-4|-
TGTGCCAGCAGGAAGGACAGCGAAAAACTGTTTTTT
CASRKDSEKLFF
>-|TRBV27|TRBJ1-6|-
TGTGCCAGCAGCCTTAACGGACCCAAAAATTCACCCCTCCACTTT
CASSLNGPKNSPLHF
>-|TRBV7-9|TRBJ1-1|-
TGTGCCAGCAGCTTAGCTCTACATATGGAAGCTTTCTTT
CASSLALHMEAFF
>-|TRBV3-1/TRBV3-2|TRBJ2-3|-
TGTGCCAGCAGCCAAGAGGGCCTCCTATGGTATTTT
CASSQEGLLWYF
>-|TRBV10-3|TRBJ1-1|-
TGTGCCATCAAACCTCCCGGAGGGACTGAAGCTTTCTTT
CAIKPPGGTEAFF
>-|TRBV20-1|TRBJ1-6|-
TGCAGTGCTAGTTCGGCGGATGGTCTTCTCTCCTCACCCCTCCACTTT
CSASSADGLLSSPLHF
>-|TRBV25-1|TRBJ1-1|TRBD1
TGTGCCAGCAGTGAATGGGGACAGCCGAACACTGAAGCTTTCTTT
CASSEWGQPNTEAFF
>-|TRBV5-1|TRBJ1-1|-
TGCGCCAGCAGCTGGGAGGGACGGGCGAACACTGAAGCTTTCTTT
CASSWEGRANTEAFF
>-|TRBV4-3|TRBJ1-2|-
TGCGCCAGCAGCCAAGATCGGGTTTCAAAATATGGCTACACCTTC
CASSQDRVSKYGYTF
>-|TRBV6-2/TRBV6-3|TRBJ2-1|-
TGTGCCAGCAGTAACCCGGGTAATGAGCAGTTCTTC
CASSNPGNEQFF
>-|TRBV2|TRBJ1-2|TRBD1
TGTGCCAGCACCGACAACCGGGACAGCTCCTACTCAGCCGGTGGCTATGGCTACACCTTC
CASTDNRDSSYSAGGYGYTF
>-|TRBV6-5|TRBJ2-1|-
TGTGCCAGCAGTTACTCGGCGGGGCCCTACAATGAGCAGTTCTTC
CASSYSAGPYNEQFF
>-|TRBV6-5|TRBJ1-2|TRBD1
TGTGCCAGCAGCTACGTAAACAGGGGGCGAAGCTATGGCTACACCTTC
CASSYVNRGRSYGYTF
>-|TRBV13|TRBJ2-1|-
TGTGCCAGCAGCTTAGGGGACCCCTACAATGAGCAGTTCTTC
CASSLGDPYNEQFF
>-|TRBV7-2|TRBJ2-7|TRBD1
TGTGCCAGCAGCTCCGGGGGGACAGGGGCCCGCTCCTACGAGCAGTACTTC
CASSSGGTGARSYEQYF
>-|TRBV7-6|TRBJ2-7|TRBD1
TGTGCCAGCAGCTGGGGTCCTTTTCGGGACAGGGGTGACGAGCAGTACTTC
CASSWGPFRDRGDEQYF
>-|TRBV28|TRBJ1-2|-
TGTGCCAGCAGTGCCCCAGGGGACACGCGTCGACACACCTTC
CASSAPGDTRRHTF
>-|TRBV10-3|TRBJ1-1|TRBD1
TGTGCCATCAGTGAGCCAGAGACAGGGTCTGAAGCTTTCTTT
CAISEPETGSEAFF
>-|TRBV9|TRBJ1-1|-
TGTGCCAGCAGCGTAGAACAACGGAACACTGAAGCTTTCTTT
CASSVEQRNTEAFF
>-|TRBV9|TRBJ2-2|-
TGTGCCAGCAGCGTAGGCGGAGGGCATACCGGGGAGCTGTTTTTT
CASSVGGGHTGELFF
>-|TRBV28|TRBJ2-1|-
TGTGCCAGCAACTCTGAGCTCGGGCAGTTCTTC
CASNSELGQFF
>-|TRBV18|TRBJ1-1|TRBD1
TGTGCCAGCTCACCGAACAGGGGGGACACTGAAGCTTTCTTT
CASSPNRGDTEAFF
>-|TRBV7-9|TRBJ2-1|-
TGTGCCAGCAGCTTAGAAGGGGAGGGCAGGGGCTCCTACAATGAGCAGTTCTTC
CASSLEGEGRGSYNEQFF
>few|TRBV5-1|TRBJ1-5|-
TGCGCCAGCAGCTTGGGGGACCGACCCGGGATTAGCAATCAGCCCCAGCATTTT
CASSLGDRPGISNQPQHF
>-|TRBV5-1|TRBJ2-5|-
TGCGCCAGCAGCTTGGAGGCGACCCAGTACTTC
CASSLEATQYF
>-|TRBV12-3/TRBV12-4|TRBJ2-7|-
TGTGCCAGCAGTTTAGGTTACGAGCAGTACTTC
CASSLGYEQYF
>-|TRBV10-3|TRBJ1-3|-
TGTGCCTTGTCCGGCTCTGGAAACACCATATATTTT
CALSGSGNTIYF
>-|TRBV21-1|TRBJ2-7|-
TGTGCCAGCAGCGGGCCCCGGGACAGGGTATTATACGAGCAGTACTTC
CASSGPRDRVLYEQYF
>-|TRBV6-1|TRBJ1-3|-
TGTGCCAGCAGTGAATTGCTGATCCGGGCTGGAAACACCATATATTTT
CASSELLIRAGNTIYF
>once|TRBV4-2|TRBJ2-1|-
TGTGCCAGCAGCCAAGCTGTAGGGGATTATGAGCAGTTCTTC
CASSQAVGDYEQFF
>-|TRBV19|TRBJ2-3|-
TGTGCCAGTAGCCCCCAGGGCAGTGTCCCAGATACGCAGTATTTT
CASSPQGSVPDTQYF
>-|TRBV7-9|TRBJ2-7|TRBD1
TGTGCCAGCAGCTCAAGGACAGGGGACGAGCAGTACTTC
CASSSRTGDEQYF
>-|TRBV19|TRBJ1-5|-
TGTGCCAGTAGTATAGATTCCAGTCCTCCGGGTCAGCCCCAGCATTTT
CASSIDSSPPGQPQHF
>-|TRBV20-1|TRBJ2-1|TRBD2
TGCAGTGCTAGTGAGCTAGCGGGGGCCAATGAGCAGTTCTTC
CSASELAGANEQFF
>-|TRBV5-6|TRBJ2-1|-
TGTGCCAGCAGCTTGGGCCCCCCGGGACCGCACAATGAGCAGTTCTTC
CASSLGPPGPHNEQFF
>few|TRBV6-5|TRBJ1-2|TRBD1
TGTGCCAGCAGTCTTCGACAGGGGATCTATGGCTACACCTTC
CASSLRQGIYGYTF
>-|TRBV28|TRBJ1-6|-
TGTGCCAGCAGTTTTGGCAATTCACCCCTCCACTTT
CASSFGNSPLHF
>-|TRBV9|TRBJ2-2|TRBD2
TGTGCCAGCAGCGGGCTAGCGGGTTCCTCTGGGGAGCTGTTTTTT
CASSGLAGSSGELFF
>-|TRBV9|TRBJ2-1|-
TGTGCCAGCAGCGTAGCGGCTAGCGTTGGTGAGCAGTTCTTC
CASSVAASVGEQFF
>once|TRBV5-1|TRBJ2-2|-
TGCGCCAGCAGCTTGGCCGGGCCAGGACCCTCTGCCGGGGAGCTGTTTTTT
CASSLAGPGPSAGELFF
>once|TRBV4-1|TRBJ2-7|-
TGCGCCAGCAGCCAAGGTCAGACAGGCACATCCTACGAGCAGTACTTC
CASSQGQTGTSYEQYF
>-|TRBV5-1|TRBJ2-2|TRBD1
TGCGCCAGCAGCTTGGGGGACAGCCTCACCGGGGAGCTGTTTTTT
CASSLGDSLTGELFF
>-|TRBV6-5|TRBJ2-7|-
TGTGCCAGCAGTTACTCGGAAGGGGGCGAGCAGTACTTC
CASSYSEGGEQYF